This T cell receptor beta chain stems from a study of OX40 agonist ivuxolimab in advanced cancers. The CDR3 contains 16 residues. Trimming cost V 1 base and J 5 bases; bases outside gene matches: 5. Germline CDR1 MGHRA, CDR2 YSYEKL. TCRdb keeps only in-frame clones here, not all; method: immunoSEQ multiplex PCR. Among 50,000 to 75,000 clones listed, roughly 87% were seen once. This clone appeared a few times. The chain uses TRBV4-1 and TRBJ2-5; 12 bases are shared with TRBD2. This receptor was obtained from an adult with an advanced solid tumor such as melanoma, head and neck, liver or kidney cancer. The sample here was CD4+ or CD8+ T cells sorted from blood, taken in a trial of the OX40 agonist ivuxolimab. The chain's CDR3 is CASSQGRLAGAETQYF. The CDR3 DNA reads as TGCGCCAGCAGCCAAGGGAGACTAGCGGGAGCGGAGACCCAGTACTTC.